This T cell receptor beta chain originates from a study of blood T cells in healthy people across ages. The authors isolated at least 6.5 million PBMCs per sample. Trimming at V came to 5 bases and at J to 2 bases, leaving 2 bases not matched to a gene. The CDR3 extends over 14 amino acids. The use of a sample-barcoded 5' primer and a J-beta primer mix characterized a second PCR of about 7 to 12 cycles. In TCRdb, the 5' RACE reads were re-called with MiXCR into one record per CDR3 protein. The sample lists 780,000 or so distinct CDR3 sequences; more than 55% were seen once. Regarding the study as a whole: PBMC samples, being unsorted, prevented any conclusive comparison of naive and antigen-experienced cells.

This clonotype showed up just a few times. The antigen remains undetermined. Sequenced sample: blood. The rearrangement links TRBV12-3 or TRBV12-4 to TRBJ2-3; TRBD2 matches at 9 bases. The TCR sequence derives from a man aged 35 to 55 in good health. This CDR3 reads CASSPSGNTDTQYF. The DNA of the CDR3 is TGTGCCAGCAGTCCTAGCGGGAACACAGATACGCAGTATTTT.